This entry concerns a single T cell receptor beta chain. These data originate in a study of immune characterization of retroperitoneal liposarcoma. Each CDR3 protein is one row after TCRdb ran MiXCR on the PCR reads. The sample lists 11,000 or so distinct CDR3 sequences; around 26% were seen once. The sample was tumor tissue. This TCR came from a female donor with retroperitoneal liposarcoma.

CDR3: CASSLASTDTQYF. Written as DNA, the CDR3 is TGTGCCAGCAGCTTAGCTAGCACAGATACGCAGTATTTT. This sequence joins TRBV7-2 and TRBJ2-3; D is unresolved. This CDR3 contains 13 residues. The germline V gene encodes CDR1 SGHTA and CDR2 FQGNSA. V dropped 0 bases and J dropped 0 bases, with 1 base sitting between them.